A selection of T cell receptor beta chains follows, all from one sample in a study of T-cell memory formation after mild COVID-19. TCRdb independently ran MiXCR on the 5' RACE reads; one entry per CDR3 protein. The sample lists 400,000 or so distinct CDR3 sequences; roughly 20% were seen once. Sequenced material: PBMCs or a T cell subset sorted from them (not recorded which). The receptors originated from an adult woman who had mild COVID-19 (a few samples of this study predate the infection). Cell type and time point are not known. Both conserved end residues are part of each CDR3. Fields, in order: J gene, D gene, V gene, CDR3 length, clone size, CDR3 DNA, CDR3 protein. D genes are given only for firm matches. Clone size is given for some rows only: seen once, a few or many times, or a class if the clone is expanded.

TRBJ2-7 . TRBV9 15 . TGTGCCAGCAGCGTAGGAAGAGGGAGCTCCTACGAGCAGTACTTC CASSVGRGSSYEQYF
TRBJ1-3 . TRBV2 15 . TGTGCCAGCAGTTCGGGACTCCTCTCTGGAAACACCATATATTTT CASSSGLLSGNTIYF
TRBJ1-1 TRBD1 TRBV19 13 many TGTGCCAGTAGTACAGACAGGGGGCGCGGAGCTTTCTTT CASSTDRGRGAFF
TRBJ1-1 . TRBV7-2 15 few TGTGCCAGCAGCTTAGAGGCGCAGGGCGGCACTGAAGCTTTCTTT CASSLEAQGGTEAFF
TRBJ2-5 TRBD1 TRBV7-9 17 many TGTGCCAGCAGCTCCTGGGACAGAGGACGCTTTCAAGAGACCCAGTACTTC CASSSWDRGRFQETQYF
TRBJ2-1 . TRBV5-6 16 . TGTGCCAGCAGCTTGAGGGGGGTCAGCTCCTACAATGAGCAGTTCTTC CASSLRGVSSYNEQFF
TRBJ2-1 . TRBV20-1 11 . TGCAGTGCCAGAAGCGGGTATGAGCAGTTCTTC CSARSGYEQFF
TRBJ2-3 . TRBV20-1 13 many TGCAGTGCTAGCCCCCTCGATAGGGATACGCAGTATTTT CSASPLDRDTQYF
TRBJ2-7 . TRBV6-5 14 . TGTGCCAGCAGTGCGGGCAGGGGTTCCTTTGAGCAGTACTTC CASSAGRGSFEQYF
TRBJ1-4 . TRBV6-6 15 . TGTGCCAGCAGGTCCGAGATGGTTCCGGATGGTTCGGGGGTTTTT CASRSEMVPDGSGVF
TRBJ2-5 . TRBV5-1 14 few TGCGCCAGCAGCGCTTGGACAGATCAAGAGACCCAGTACTTC CASSAWTDQETQYF
TRBJ2-7 TRBD2 TRBV7-9 16 few TGTGCCAGCAGCTTAGGGATAGCGGGAGTCTCCTACGAGCAGTACTTC CASSLGIAGVSYEQYF